This is a list of T cell receptor beta chains from one sample in a study of naive and memory T cell subsets. MiXCR, run by TCRdb on the UMI-ligation and nested PCR reads, gives a single entry per CDR3 protein. The data show approximately 150,000 distinct CDR3 sequences, approximately 21% seen once. The sample comprised naive CD8+ T cells from blood. All receptors derive from a human donor in good health. CDR3s include the opening cysteine and the closing phenylalanine or tryptophan. Each record gives: V gene, D gene, clone size, J gene, CDR3 DNA, CDR3 protein. A D gene is named only where the DNA matches it firmly. Rows give clone size only sometimes, using once, few, many, or a class for an expanded clone.

V gene: TRBV28
D gene: NA
clone size: many
J gene: TRBJ1-2
CDR3 DNA: TGTGCCAGCAGTTTAACGGAGACCTATGGCTACACCTTC
CDR3 protein: CASSLTETYGYTF

V gene: TRBV20-1
D gene: NA
clone size: NA
J gene: TRBJ2-7
CDR3 DNA: TGCAGTGCCACGCCTCCTACGCGGACCCGAGGTGGAGGGGAGCAGTACTTC
CDR3 protein: CSATPPTRTRGGGEQYF

V gene: TRBV11-2
D gene: NA
clone size: few
J gene: TRBJ2-5
CDR3 DNA: TGTGCCAGCAGCTTATGGGCCAGACCAGAGACCCAGTACTTC
CDR3 protein: CASSLWARPETQYF

V gene: TRBV28
D gene: NA
clone size: NA
J gene: TRBJ1-2
CDR3 DNA: TGTGCCAGCAGTTTCGCCGTTTTCGTTTGGCAATACTATGGCTACACCTTC
CDR3 protein: CASSFAVFVWQYYGYTF

V gene: TRBV20-1
D gene: TRBD2
clone size: few
J gene: TRBJ2-1
CDR3 DNA: TGCAGTGTCTCAGAGGACCTAGCGGACAATGAGCAGTTCTTC
CDR3 protein: CSVSEDLADNEQFF

V gene: TRBV5-6
D gene: NA
clone size: few
J gene: TRBJ2-3
CDR3 DNA: TGTGCCAGCAGCTTGGACCCGACAGATACGCAGTATTTT
CDR3 protein: CASSLDPTDTQYF

V gene: TRBV7-2
D gene: NA
clone size: few
J gene: TRBJ2-7
CDR3 DNA: TGTGCCAGCAGCCGAGACGGGGGAACCTACGAGCAGTACTTC
CDR3 protein: CASSRDGGTYEQYF

V gene: TRBV23-1
D gene: NA
clone size: NA
J gene: TRBJ2-1
CDR3 DNA: TGCGCCAGTCGCGATCGATTCTACAATGAGCAGTTCTTC
CDR3 protein: CASRDRFYNEQFF

V gene: TRBV6-1
D gene: NA
clone size: NA
J gene: TRBJ2-7
CDR3 DNA: TGTGCCAGCGCTCTAAGTACATCCTACGAGCAGTACTTC
CDR3 protein: CASALSTSYEQYF

V gene: TRBV7-9
D gene: TRBD1
clone size: few
J gene: TRBJ2-7
CDR3 DNA: TGTGCCAGCAGCCCTGGGACAGTCCAATCCTACGAGCAGTACTTC
CDR3 protein: CASSPGTVQSYEQYF

V gene: TRBV6-6
D gene: NA
clone size: NA
J gene: TRBJ1-1
CDR3 DNA: TGTGCCAGCAGCCCCTGGACAGAGTTTTCAGCTGAAGCTTTCTTT
CDR3 protein: CASSPWTEFSAEAFF

V gene: TRBV20-1
D gene: NA
clone size: many
J gene: TRBJ2-3
CDR3 DNA: TGCAGTGCTCAGGCCACTTTAGCGGTCCCAACAGATACGCAGTATTTT
CDR3 protein: CSAQATLAVPTDTQYF

V gene: TRBV27
D gene: NA
clone size: NA
J gene: TRBJ1-1
CDR3 DNA: TGTGCCAGCAGTGTCCCCGGGGTGATGAACACTGAAGCTTTCTTT
CDR3 protein: CASSVPGVMNTEAFF

V gene: TRBV24-1
D gene: TRBD1
clone size: few
J gene: TRBJ2-1
CDR3 DNA: TGTGCCACCAGTGATCCCCCGGGACAGGGTGTTCGGGAGCAGTTCTTC
CDR3 protein: CATSDPPGQGVREQFF

V gene: TRBV7-9
D gene: NA
clone size: NA
J gene: TRBJ1-1
CDR3 DNA: TGTGCCAGCACCCCACCGAACACTGAAGCTTTCTTT
CDR3 protein: CASTPPNTEAFF

V gene: TRBV28
D gene: TRBD2
clone size: few
J gene: TRBJ2-3
CDR3 DNA: TGTGCCAGCAGTTTATTACTAGCGGAGACAGATACGCAGTATTTT
CDR3 protein: CASSLLLAETDTQYF

V gene: TRBV12-3/TRBV12-4
D gene: NA
clone size: few
J gene: TRBJ2-1
CDR3 DNA: TGTGCCAGCAGTCCTCCGTGGGGCCTAACCCACAATGAGCAGTTCTTC
CDR3 protein: CASSPPWGLTHNEQFF

V gene: TRBV6-5
D gene: NA
clone size: NA
J gene: TRBJ2-7
CDR3 DNA: TGTGCCAGCAGAAACGAAGGGGGTTACGAGCAGTACTTC
CDR3 protein: CASRNEGGYEQYF

V gene: TRBV21-1
D gene: NA
clone size: NA
J gene: TRBJ1-2
CDR3 DNA: TGTGCCAGCAGCGGATGCGGGTCTAACTATGGCTACACCTTC
CDR3 protein: CASSGCGSNYGYTF

V gene: TRBV7-9
D gene: TRBD1
clone size: NA
J gene: TRBJ2-7
CDR3 DNA: TGTGCCAGCAGCCCGGGACAGGGGACCGAACGATACGAGCAGTACTTC
CDR3 protein: CASSPGQGTERYEQYF

V gene: TRBV7-9
D gene: NA
clone size: few
J gene: TRBJ1-4
CDR3 DNA: TGTGCCAGCAGCTCAAGGGACACCCTTAATGAAAAACTGTTTTTT
CDR3 protein: CASSSRDTLNEKLFF

V gene: TRBV28
D gene: NA
clone size: NA
J gene: TRBJ2-7
CDR3 DNA: TGTGCCAGCAGCCAACCAGGGAGCTCCTACGAGCAGTACTTC
CDR3 protein: CASSQPGSSYEQYF

V gene: TRBV29-1
D gene: NA
clone size: few
J gene: TRBJ2-1
CDR3 DNA: TGCAGCGTTGAAAGTTTCCAGGGTCCGTACAATGAGCAGTTCTTC
CDR3 protein: CSVESFQGPYNEQFF

V gene: TRBV5-1
D gene: NA
clone size: few
J gene: TRBJ2-1
CDR3 DNA: TGCGCCAGCAGCCCCGAGGGGCTGGGTAGCTCCTACAATGAGCAGTTCTTC
CDR3 protein: CASSPEGLGSSYNEQFF

V gene: TRBV2
D gene: TRBD1
clone size: NA
J gene: TRBJ2-3
CDR3 DNA: TGTGCCAGCAGTGGGACAGGGTCCCACACAGATACGCAGTATTTT
CDR3 protein: CASSGTGSHTDTQYF

V gene: TRBV28
D gene: TRBD2
clone size: few
J gene: TRBJ2-3
CDR3 DNA: TGTGCCAGCAGTTCGGCTAGCGGGACAGATACGCAGTATTTT
CDR3 protein: CASSSASGTDTQYF

V gene: TRBV28
D gene: TRBD2
clone size: few
J gene: TRBJ2-1
CDR3 DNA: TGTGCCAGCAGCCCCCCCACCTTCCCGGGACTAGCGGGAGGAGGCGATGAGCAGTTCTTC
CDR3 protein: CASSPPTFPGLAGGGDEQFF

V gene: TRBV5-6
D gene: NA
clone size: NA
J gene: TRBJ2-1
CDR3 DNA: TGTGCCAGCAGCCGGGGAACGTTCTCCTACAATGAGCAGTTCTTC
CDR3 protein: CASSRGTFSYNEQFF

V gene: TRBV28
D gene: NA
clone size: few
J gene: TRBJ2-7
CDR3 DNA: TGTGCCAGCTTTGAGGGGAGCTCCTACGAGCAGTACTTC
CDR3 protein: CASFEGSSYEQYF

V gene: TRBV6-5
D gene: TRBD2
clone size: NA
J gene: TRBJ2-1
CDR3 DNA: TGTGCCAGTTATAGCGGGATTGAGCAGTTCTTC
CDR3 protein: CASYSGIEQFF

V gene: TRBV28
D gene: TRBD1
clone size: NA
J gene: TRBJ1-4
CDR3 DNA: TGTGCCAGCAGTTCCGCTCGGACAGGGGGAAGGGGAAAACTGTTTTTT
CDR3 protein: CASSSARTGGRGKLFF

V gene: TRBV12-3/TRBV12-4
D gene: TRBD1
clone size: few
J gene: TRBJ1-5
CDR3 DNA: TGTGCCAGCAGTTCGGGACAGTCAAATCAGCCCCAGCATTTT
CDR3 protein: CASSSGQSNQPQHF

V gene: TRBV12-3/TRBV12-4
D gene: TRBD2
clone size: few
J gene: TRBJ2-3
CDR3 DNA: TGTGCCAGCAGTGGGGCACTAGCGGGAGGCCGAAGACGGTATTTT
CDR3 protein: CASSGALAGGRRRYF

V gene: TRBV7-9
D gene: TRBD1
clone size: NA
J gene: TRBJ2-3
CDR3 DNA: TGTGCCAGCAGGCAGGGACAGGATAGCACAGATACGCAGTATTTT
CDR3 protein: CASRQGQDSTDTQYF

V gene: TRBV15
D gene: TRBD1
clone size: NA
J gene: TRBJ1-1
CDR3 DNA: TGTGCCACCAGCAGAGATCGCGACAGGGGGCCGGCTGAAGCTTTCTTT
CDR3 protein: CATSRDRDRGPAEAFF

V gene: TRBV11-3
D gene: NA
clone size: NA
J gene: TRBJ2-1
CDR3 DNA: TGTGCCAGCAGCTACTCGGGCGCGACTGAGCAGTTCTTC
CDR3 protein: CASSYSGATEQFF